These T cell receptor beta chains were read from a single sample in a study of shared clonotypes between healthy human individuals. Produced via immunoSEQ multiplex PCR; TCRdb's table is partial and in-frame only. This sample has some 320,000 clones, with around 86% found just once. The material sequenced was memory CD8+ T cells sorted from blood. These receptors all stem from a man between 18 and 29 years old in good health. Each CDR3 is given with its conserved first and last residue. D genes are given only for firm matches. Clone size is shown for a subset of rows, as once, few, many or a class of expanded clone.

CDR3 protein: CASSQTPAGGPYEQYF
CDR3 DNA: TGCGCCAGCAGCCAGACGCCGGCGGGGGGCCCCTACGAGCAGTACTTC
V gene: TRBV4-1
J gene: TRBJ2-7
D gene: TRBD2
clone size: .

CDR3 protein: CASSLAWASGEYTGELFF
CDR3 DNA: TGTGCCAGCAGCTTAGCGTGGGCTAGCGGGGAATACACCGGGGAGCTGTTTTTT
V gene: TRBV7-8
J gene: TRBJ2-2
D gene: TRBD2
clone size: .

CDR3 protein: CSVEETDNEQFF
CDR3 DNA: TGCAGCGTTGAAGAGACGGACAATGAGCAGTTCTTC
V gene: TRBV29-1
J gene: TRBJ2-1
D gene: .
clone size: .

CDR3 protein: CASSDWAGGHNEQFF
CDR3 DNA: TGTGCCAGCAGTGACTGGGCGGGGGGACACAATGAGCAGTTCTTC
V gene: TRBV6-4
J gene: TRBJ2-1
D gene: TRBD2
clone size: .

CDR3 protein: CASSQDMVGFIYEQYF
CDR3 DNA: TGCGCCAGCAGCCAAGATATGGTGGGATTCATCTACGAGCAGTACTTC
V gene: TRBV4-3
J gene: TRBJ2-7
D gene: .
clone size: .

CDR3 protein: CASSFIMGGPSYEQYF
CDR3 DNA: TGTGCCAGCAGCTTCATCATGGGGGGACCCTCCTACGAGCAGTACTTC
V gene: TRBV7-2
J gene: TRBJ2-7
D gene: .
clone size: many

CDR3 protein: CASRAGSSSYNEQFF
CDR3 DNA: TGTGCCAGCAGGGCAGGCAGTAGCTCCTACAATGAGCAGTTCTTC
V gene: TRBV6-5
J gene: TRBJ2-1
D gene: .
clone size: .

CDR3 protein: CASSDQSRSYEQYF
CDR3 DNA: TGTGCCAGCAGTGATCAGTCCAGATCCTACGAGCAGTACTTC
V gene: TRBV6-1
J gene: TRBJ2-7
D gene: .
clone size: .

CDR3 protein: CAISDPASGSINEKLFF
CDR3 DNA: TGTGCCATCAGTGACCCGGCCTCAGGAAGTATTAATGAAAAACTGTTTTTT
V gene: TRBV10-3
J gene: TRBJ1-4
D gene: .
clone size: few

CDR3 protein: CASRMSGNANTGELFF
CDR3 DNA: TGTGCCAGCAGGATGAGCGGGAACGCGAACACCGGGGAGCTGTTTTTT
V gene: TRBV27
J gene: TRBJ2-2
D gene: TRBD2
clone size: .

CDR3 protein: CAWRGGLHTEAFF
CDR3 DNA: TGTGCCTGGAGGGGGGGTCTGCACACTGAAGCTTTCTTT
V gene: TRBV30
J gene: TRBJ1-1
D gene: .
clone size: once

CDR3 protein: CASSAPPTKYQETQYF
CDR3 DNA: TGTGCCAGCAGTGCCCCCCCGACCAAGTACCAAGAGACCCAGTACTTC
V gene: TRBV25-1
J gene: TRBJ2-5
D gene: .
clone size: .

CDR3 protein: CSSGTSSGSYNEQFF
CDR3 DNA: TGCAGCTCCGGGACCTCCTCCGGGTCCTACAATGAGCAGTTCTTC
V gene: TRBV29-1
J gene: TRBJ2-1
D gene: .
clone size: many

CDR3 protein: CASSPRQESQPQHF
CDR3 DNA: TGTGCCAGCTCACCTCGACAGGAAAGTCAGCCCCAGCATTTT
V gene: TRBV18
J gene: TRBJ1-5
D gene: .
clone size: .

CDR3 protein: CASRHTGEGNQPQHF
CDR3 DNA: TGTGCCAGCAGGCATACAGGGGAGGGGAATCAGCCCCAGCATTTT
V gene: TRBV6-6
J gene: TRBJ1-5
D gene: TRBD1
clone size: .

CDR3 protein: CASSDSGNYGYTF
CDR3 DNA: TGTGCCAGCAGCGACAGCGGGAACTATGGCTACACCTTC
V gene: TRBV9
J gene: TRBJ1-2
D gene: .
clone size: many

CDR3 protein: CASSLNKHSGNTIYF
CDR3 DNA: TGTGCCAGCAGCTTAAACAAACACTCTGGAAACACCATATATTTT
V gene: TRBV7-2
J gene: TRBJ1-3
D gene: .
clone size: .

CDR3 protein: CASSLPSSYEQFF
CDR3 DNA: TGCGCCAGCAGCCTCCCCTCTAGTTACGAGCAGTTCTTC
V gene: TRBV4-1
J gene: TRBJ2-1
D gene: .
clone size: .

CDR3 protein: CAWGNRGYGYTF
CDR3 DNA: TGTGCCTGGGGCAACAGGGGCTATGGCTACACCTTC
V gene: TRBV30
J gene: TRBJ1-2
D gene: TRBD1
clone size: .

CDR3 protein: CASSQTGGELFF
CDR3 DNA: TGTGCCAGCAGTCAGACAGGCGGGGAGCTGTTTTTT
V gene: TRBV6-5
J gene: TRBJ2-2
D gene: .
clone size: .

CDR3 protein: CASRLNQETQYF
CDR3 DNA: TGTGCCAGCAGACTGAACCAAGAGACCCAGTACTTC
V gene: TRBV6-5
J gene: TRBJ2-5
D gene: .
clone size: .

CDR3 protein: CASGSGTSLGETQYF
CDR3 DNA: TGTGCTAGTGGTTCGGGGACATCCTTGGGAGAGACCCAGTACTTC
V gene: TRBV12-5
J gene: TRBJ2-5
D gene: .
clone size: few

CDR3 protein: CASSRNDRGTGELFF
CDR3 DNA: TGTGCCAGCAGTAGAAATGACAGGGGCACCGGGGAGCTGTTTTTT
V gene: TRBV6-5
J gene: TRBJ2-2
D gene: TRBD1
clone size: once

CDR3 protein: CAISEPGKTVYGYTF
CDR3 DNA: TGTGCCATCAGTGAGCCAGGGAAGACGGTCTATGGCTACACCTTC
V gene: TRBV10-3
J gene: TRBJ1-2
D gene: .
clone size: many

CDR3 protein: CASSLGLEETQYF
CDR3 DNA: TGTGCCAGCAGCTTGGGACTAGAGGAGACCCAGTACTTC
V gene: TRBV13
J gene: TRBJ2-5
D gene: TRBD2
clone size: .

CDR3 protein: CASSLIKTNTGELFF
CDR3 DNA: TGTGCCAGCAGCTTGATCAAGACGAACACCGGGGAGCTGTTTTTT
V gene: TRBV5-5
J gene: TRBJ2-2
D gene: .
clone size: .

CDR3 protein: CASGQQGTGARSVMPQHF
CDR3 DNA: TGTGCTAGTGGTCAACAAGGGACAGGGGCCCGCTCGGTAATGCCCCAGCATTTT
V gene: TRBV12-5
J gene: TRBJ1-5
D gene: TRBD1
clone size: .

CDR3 protein: CASSESWSGRYEQYF
CDR3 DNA: TGTGCCAGCAGTGAATCATGGTCGGGACGCTACGAGCAGTACTTC
V gene: TRBV6-1
J gene: TRBJ2-7
D gene: .
clone size: .

CDR3 protein: CASSKDSYNEQFF
CDR3 DNA: TGTGCCAGCTCAAAGGACAGTTACAATGAGCAGTTCTTC
V gene: TRBV6-5
J gene: TRBJ2-1
D gene: .
clone size: .

CDR3 protein: CASSPNAWRAPGEGFF
CDR3 DNA: TGTGCCAGCAGTCCTAATGCCTGGCGGGCACCCGGTGAAGGGTTCTTC
V gene: TRBV27
J gene: TRBJ2-1
D gene: .
clone size: .

CDR3 protein: CASSDGGGLLPPLHF
CDR3 DNA: TGTGCCAGCAGTGATGGGGGAGGGTTGTTGCCACCCCTCCACTTT
V gene: TRBV2
J gene: TRBJ1-6
D gene: .
clone size: .

CDR3 protein: CATSRDLFYEQYF
CDR3 DNA: TGTGCCACCAGCAGAGATCTTTTCTACGAGCAGTACTTC
V gene: TRBV15
J gene: TRBJ2-7
D gene: .
clone size: .

CDR3 protein: CASSLTGGRTDTQYF
CDR3 DNA: TGCGCCAGCAGCTTGACAGGGGGTAGGACAGATACGCAGTATTTT
V gene: TRBV5-1
J gene: TRBJ2-3
D gene: TRBD1
clone size: .

CDR3 protein: CASSLSGRLNYGYTF
CDR3 DNA: TGTGCCAGCAGTTTATCAGGAAGACTTAACTATGGCTACACCTTC
V gene: TRBV27
J gene: TRBJ1-2
D gene: .
clone size: .

CDR3 protein: CASSLAGGAYNEQFF
CDR3 DNA: TGTGCCAGCAGCTTAGCTGGCGGGGCTTACAATGAGCAGTTCTTC
V gene: TRBV7-8
J gene: TRBJ2-1
D gene: .
clone size: .

CDR3 protein: CAGSPGLGNTGELFF
CDR3 DNA: TGTGCCGGAAGCCCCGGACTAGGGAACACCGGGGAGCTGTTTTTT
V gene: TRBV6-6
J gene: TRBJ2-2
D gene: TRBD2
clone size: .

CDR3 protein: CAWGQENANTGELFF
CDR3 DNA: TGTGCCTGGGGACAGGAGAATGCGAACACCGGGGAGCTGTTTTTT
V gene: TRBV30
J gene: TRBJ2-2
D gene: TRBD1
clone size: .